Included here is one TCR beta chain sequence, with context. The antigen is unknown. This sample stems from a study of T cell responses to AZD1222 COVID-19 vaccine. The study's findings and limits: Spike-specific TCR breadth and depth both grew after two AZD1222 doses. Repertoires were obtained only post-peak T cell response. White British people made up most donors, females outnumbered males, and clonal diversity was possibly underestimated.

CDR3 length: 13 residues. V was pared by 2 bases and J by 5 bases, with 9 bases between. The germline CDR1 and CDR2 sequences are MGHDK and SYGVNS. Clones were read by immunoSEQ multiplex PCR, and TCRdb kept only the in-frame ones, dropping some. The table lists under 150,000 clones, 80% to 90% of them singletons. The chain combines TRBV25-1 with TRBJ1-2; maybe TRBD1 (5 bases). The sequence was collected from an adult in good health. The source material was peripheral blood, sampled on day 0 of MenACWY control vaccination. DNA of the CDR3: TGTGCCAGCAGTGAAGGGACCGTTTATGGCTACACCTTC. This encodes CASSEGTVYGYTF.